This TCR beta chain was captured by sequencing in a study of shared clonotypes between healthy human individuals. Overall study: CD8 memory received one plate per donor, CD8 naive two, CD4 memory three and CD4 naive three. General observations from the study: It was observed that roughly 5% of naive CD4 clonotypes were shared across a few donors.

The CDR3 sequence is 13 residues long. Germline trimming cut 4 bases from V and 7 bases from J; bases unmatched to any gene: 2. In germline, CDR1 is SGHRS, CDR2 YFSETQ. This table comes from immunoSEQ multiplex PCR, and its TCRdb copy is limited to in-frame clones, with some not included. The table records about 2.3 million clones, around 93% of them present only once. As concerns this clone: No antigen is known for it.

This chain connects TRBV5-1 to TRBJ2-2; 9 bases are a match to TRBD1. Specimen: naive CD4+ T cells from PBMCs. Subset defined: CD45RA+ positively selected. This TCR was recovered from a man aged 18 to 30 in good health. Some clones in this sample may be carry-over from other donors' samples. The CDR3 bases are TGCGCCAGCAGCCGACAGGGGGTCGGGGAGCTGTTTTTT. Residues: CASSRQGVGELFF.